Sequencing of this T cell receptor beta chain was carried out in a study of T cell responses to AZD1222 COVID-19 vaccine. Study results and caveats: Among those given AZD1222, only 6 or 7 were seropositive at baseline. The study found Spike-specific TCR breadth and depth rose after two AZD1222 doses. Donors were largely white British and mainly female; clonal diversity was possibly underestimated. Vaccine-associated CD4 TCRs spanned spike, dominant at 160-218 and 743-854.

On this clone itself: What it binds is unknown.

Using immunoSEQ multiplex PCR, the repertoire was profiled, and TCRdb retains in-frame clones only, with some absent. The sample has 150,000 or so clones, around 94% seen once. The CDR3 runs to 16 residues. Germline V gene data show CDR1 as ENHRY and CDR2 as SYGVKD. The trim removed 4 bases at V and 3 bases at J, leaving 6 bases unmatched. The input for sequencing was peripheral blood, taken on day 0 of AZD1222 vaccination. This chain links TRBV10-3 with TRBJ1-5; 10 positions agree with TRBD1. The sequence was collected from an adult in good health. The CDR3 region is CAISAAGQGNNQPQHF. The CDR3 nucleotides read TGTGCCATCAGTGCCGCGGGACAGGGGAACAATCAGCCCCAGCATTTT.